In this sample, the clone carrying this T cell receptor beta chain turned up once. Its antigen is still unknown. The sample originates from a study of Graves' ophthalmopathy and Graves' hyperthyroidism. About the research overall: There was a collection of peripheral blood at initial diagnosis, before any treatment. Study results and limitations: An approximately 82% specificity and around 88% sensitivity were achieved by a 13-signature model that separated ophthalmopathy from stable hyperthyroidism.

Scientists amplified the TCR beta CDR3 regions from RNA transcripts. Investigators did first-round RT-PCR with HTBI primers, then second-round multiplex PCR. Using its own MiXCR run on the multiplex PCR reads, TCRdb lists one record per CDR3 protein. The top ten clones hold roughly 3% of a sample with approximately 380,000 distinct CDR3 sequences, about 21% of them seen once. V lost 2 bases to trimming and J lost 2 bases; unmatched junction nucleotides: 6. The length of the CDR3 is 16 residues. Germline values: CDR1 MNHEY, CDR2 SVGAGI. Ages of hyperthyroidism patients ran from 18 to 65, and their diagnoses were new, under 2 months' duration.

This TCR derives from a woman aged 18-35 years with stable Graves' hyperthyroidism. The sequenced sample consisted of peripheral blood. The rearrangement joins TRBV6-5 to TRBJ2-5; TRBD2 agrees at 9 bases. CDR3 DNA: TGTGCCAGCAGTTACGGAGCGGGGGGCTTTCAAGAGACCCAGTACTTC. It specifies CASSYGAGGFQETQYF.